Listed below are T cell receptor beta chains from one sample, sequenced in a study of cytomegalovirus exposure and HLA in healthy donors. Method: immunoSEQ multiplex PCR; TCRdb's copy keeps in-frame clones and lacks some. This sample has more than 120,000 clones; around 84% occur once, and the top ten carry 8.7%. The sequenced sample consisted of PBMCs. These TCRs come from a man younger than 30 in good health and CMV-seropositive. Each CDR3 is given with its conserved first and last residue. Each record gives: clone size, V gene, D gene, J gene, CDR3 protein, CDR3 DNA. D genes are given only for firm matches. Only some rows state a clone size, as once, few, many or a class for expanded clones.

>NA|TRBV25-1|NA|TRBJ1-4
CASSEWGRGNEKLFF
TGTGCCAGCAGTGAATGGGGCAGGGGCAATGAAAAACTGTTTTTT
>NA|TRBV15|TRBD2|TRBJ2-3
CATSRAPREGDTQYF
TGTGCCACCAGCAGAGCCCCTAGGGAGGGGGATACGCAGTATTTT
>once|TRBV5-6|TRBD2|TRBJ2-7
CASSSGGSSYEQYF
TGTGCCAGCAGCTCGGGAGGGAGCTCCTACGAGCAGTACTTC
>NA|TRBV19|NA|TRBJ1-2
CATTGGGKKNYGYTF
TGTGCCACTACGGGAGGGGGAAAAAAAAACTATGGCTACACCTTC
>NA|TRBV4-2|TRBD1|TRBJ1-4
CASSQTGQGYEKLFF
TGTGCCAGCAGCCAAACGGGACAGGGTTATGAAAAACTGTTTTTT
>NA|TRBV7-6|TRBD1|TRBJ1-6
CASSLLLGGSPLHF
TGTGCCAGCAGCTTACTATTAGGGGGCTCACCCCTCCACTTT
>NA|TRBV7-9|TRBD1|TRBJ1-1
CASSADRRNTEAFF
TGTGCCAGCAGCGCGGACAGGCGGAACACTGAAGCTTTCTTT
>NA|TRBV7-7|TRBD1|TRBJ2-7
CASSLSGWGQDTYEQYF
TGTGCTAGCAGCTTATCCGGGTGGGGACAGGATACCTACGAGCAGTACTTC
>NA|TRBV19|TRBD2|TRBJ2-1
CASSFIAGGPNEQFF
TGTGCCAGTAGTTTTATAGCGGGAGGGCCCAATGAGCAGTTCTTC
>NA|TRBV7-9|TRBD1|TRBJ2-2
CASRQGVFTGELFF
TGTGCCAGCAGACAGGGGGTGTTCACCGGGGAGCTGTTTTTT
>NA|TRBV18|NA|TRBJ1-1
CASSPSPNTEAFF
TGTGCCAGCTCCCCGTCCCCGAACACTGAAGCTTTCTTT
>NA|TRBV27|TRBD1|TRBJ1-1
CASSRTGGFTEAFF
TGTGCCAGCAGTCGGACAGGGGGTTTCACTGAAGCTTTCTTT
>NA|TRBV5-1|TRBD2|TRBJ2-3
CASSPGLAGPDTQYF
TGCGCCAGCAGCCCCGGACTAGCGGGCCCAGATACGCAGTATTTT